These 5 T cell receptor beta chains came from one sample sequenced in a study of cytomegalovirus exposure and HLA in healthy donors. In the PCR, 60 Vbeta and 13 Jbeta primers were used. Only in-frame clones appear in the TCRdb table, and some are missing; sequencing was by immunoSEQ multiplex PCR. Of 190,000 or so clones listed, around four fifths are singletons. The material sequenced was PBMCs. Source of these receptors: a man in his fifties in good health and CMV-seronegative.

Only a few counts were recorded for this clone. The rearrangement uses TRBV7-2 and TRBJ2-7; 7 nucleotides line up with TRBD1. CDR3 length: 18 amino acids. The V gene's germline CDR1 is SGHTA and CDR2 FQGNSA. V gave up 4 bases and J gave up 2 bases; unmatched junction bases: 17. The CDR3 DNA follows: TGTGCCAGCAGCTCGACCAGGACAGGCCCGACCACTGCCTACGAGCAGTACTTC. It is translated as CASSSTRTGPTTAYEQYF.

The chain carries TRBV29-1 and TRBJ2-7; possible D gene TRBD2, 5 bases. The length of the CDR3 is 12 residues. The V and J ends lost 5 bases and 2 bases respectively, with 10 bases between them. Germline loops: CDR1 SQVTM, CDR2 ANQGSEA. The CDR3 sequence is CSVRGSTYEQYF. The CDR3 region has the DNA TGCAGCGTTCGAGGGTCTACCTACGAGCAGTACTTC.

CDR3 region: CASSESVSGTGGYEQYF. The CDR3 DNA is TGTGCCAGCAGTGAGTCAGTATCCGGGACAGGAGGATACGAGCAGTACTTC. The V and J genes are TRBV6-1 and TRBJ2-7; TRBD1 matches 8 bases. This CDR3 region has 17 residues. The V gene end was trimmed by 3 bases and the J gene end by 4 bases; junction bases not matched to a gene: 14. In germline, CDR1 is MNHNS, CDR2 SASEGT.

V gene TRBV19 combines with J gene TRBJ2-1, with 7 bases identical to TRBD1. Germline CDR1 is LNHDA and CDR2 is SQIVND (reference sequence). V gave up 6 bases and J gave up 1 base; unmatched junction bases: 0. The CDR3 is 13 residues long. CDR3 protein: CASSRGSYNEQFF. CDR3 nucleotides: TGTGCCAGTAGCAGGGGGTCCTACAATGAGCAGTTCTTC.

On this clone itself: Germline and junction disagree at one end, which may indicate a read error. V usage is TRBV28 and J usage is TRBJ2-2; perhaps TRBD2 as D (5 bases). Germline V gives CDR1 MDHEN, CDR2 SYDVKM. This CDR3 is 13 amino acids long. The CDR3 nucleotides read TGTGCCAGCAGCTATGGGATGGGCAGCCGAGGGATTTTT. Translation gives CASSYGMGSRGIF.